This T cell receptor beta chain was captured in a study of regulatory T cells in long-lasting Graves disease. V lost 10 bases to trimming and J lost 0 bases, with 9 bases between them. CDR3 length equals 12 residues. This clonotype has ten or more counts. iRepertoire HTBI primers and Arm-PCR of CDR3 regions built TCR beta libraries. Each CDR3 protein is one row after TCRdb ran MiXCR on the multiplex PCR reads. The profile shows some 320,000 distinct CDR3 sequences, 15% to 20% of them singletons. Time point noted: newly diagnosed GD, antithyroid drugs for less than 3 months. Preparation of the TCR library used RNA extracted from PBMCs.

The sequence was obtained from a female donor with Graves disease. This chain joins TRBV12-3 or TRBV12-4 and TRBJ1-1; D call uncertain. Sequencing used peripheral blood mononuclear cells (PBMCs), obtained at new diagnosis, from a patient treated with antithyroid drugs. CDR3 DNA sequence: TGTGCCACGAACAAGATGAACACTGAAGCTTTCTTT. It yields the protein CATNKMNTEAFF.